This paragraph reports one T cell receptor (beta chain). Its antigen remains unidentified. TRB rearrangements spanning V, D and J were amplified using mixed TRB-A/B primers. TCRdb ran MiXCR on the multiplex PCR reads and lists one entry per CDR3 protein. The sample has approximately 2,300 distinct CDR3 sequences; roughly 25% are singletons. Peripheral blood genomic DNA, not sorted cells or RNA, was the template. This sample was included in a study of T cell repertoires in aging, cancer and after chemotherapy. Turning to the study itself: Patients with glioblastoma brain tumors were sampled before and after temozolomide-based therapy.

Trimming pared 0 bases from V and 4 bases from J, leaving 7 bases between. The germline gives CDR1 KGHSH, CDR2 LQKENI. The CDR3 sequence is 13 residues long. Study findings and constraints: No conclusions about immunological memory after chemotherapy can be drawn from the repertoire data. Loss of evenness, beyond lost richness, contributed to age-related TCR diversity decline in cancer patients.

The gene calls are TRBV18 and TRBJ2-7; D unclear. Specimen: blood. The receptor was isolated from a human donor with a solid tumor. The CDR3 nucleotides read TGTGCCAGCTCACCACCGGCAGTATACGAGCAGTACTTC. It translates to CASSPPAVYEQYF.